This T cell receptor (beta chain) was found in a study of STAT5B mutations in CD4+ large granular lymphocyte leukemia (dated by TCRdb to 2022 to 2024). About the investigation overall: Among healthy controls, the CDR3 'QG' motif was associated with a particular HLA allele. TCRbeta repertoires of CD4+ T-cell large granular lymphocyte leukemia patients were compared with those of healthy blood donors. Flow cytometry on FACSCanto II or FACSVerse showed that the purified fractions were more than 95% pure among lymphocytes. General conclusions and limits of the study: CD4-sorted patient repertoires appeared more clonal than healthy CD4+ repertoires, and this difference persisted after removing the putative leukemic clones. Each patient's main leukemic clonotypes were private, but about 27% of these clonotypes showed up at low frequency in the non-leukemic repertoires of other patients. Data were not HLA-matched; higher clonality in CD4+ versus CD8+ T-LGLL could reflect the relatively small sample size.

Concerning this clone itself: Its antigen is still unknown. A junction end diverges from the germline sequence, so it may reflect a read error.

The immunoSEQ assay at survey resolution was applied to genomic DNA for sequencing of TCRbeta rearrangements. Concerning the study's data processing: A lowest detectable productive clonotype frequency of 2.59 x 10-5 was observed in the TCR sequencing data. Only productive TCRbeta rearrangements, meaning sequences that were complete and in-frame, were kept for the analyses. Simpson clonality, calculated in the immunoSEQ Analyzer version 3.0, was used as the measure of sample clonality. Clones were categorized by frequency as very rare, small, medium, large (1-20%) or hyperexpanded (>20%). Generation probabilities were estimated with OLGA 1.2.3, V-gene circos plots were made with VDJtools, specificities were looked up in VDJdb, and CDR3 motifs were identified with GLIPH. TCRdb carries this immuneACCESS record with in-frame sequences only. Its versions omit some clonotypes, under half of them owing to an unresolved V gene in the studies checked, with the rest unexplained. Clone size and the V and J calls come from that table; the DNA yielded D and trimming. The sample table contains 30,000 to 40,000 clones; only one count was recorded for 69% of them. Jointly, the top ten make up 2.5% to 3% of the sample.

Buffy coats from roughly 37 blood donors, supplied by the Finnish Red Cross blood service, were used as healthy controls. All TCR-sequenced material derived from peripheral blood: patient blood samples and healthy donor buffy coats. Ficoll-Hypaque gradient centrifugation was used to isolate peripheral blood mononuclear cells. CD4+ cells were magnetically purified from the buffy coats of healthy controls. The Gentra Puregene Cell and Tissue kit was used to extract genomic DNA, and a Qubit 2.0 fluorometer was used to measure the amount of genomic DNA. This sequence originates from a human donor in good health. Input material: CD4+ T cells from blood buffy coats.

In nucleotides, the sequence is TGCACGGGAGCGAAGGGGGCCACCCCCACAGATACGCAGTATTTT. Its amino acids are CTGAKGATPTDTQYF. The rearrangement combines TRBV7-9 with TRBJ2-3; a tentative D call is TRBD1 (7 bases match). The germline V gene encodes CDR1 SEHNR and CDR2 FQNEAQ (reference sequence). Its CDR3 holds 15 amino acids, cysteine through phenylalanine. Here the CDR3 DNA is all that survives: 45 bases in frame from base 1.